The clone carrying this T cell receptor (beta chain) came up a few times. As yet, its antigen is unknown. TCRdb used MiXCR to reprocess the 5' RACE reads, holding one entry per CDR3 protein. Of around 110,000 distinct CDR3 sequences listed, approximately 12% are singletons. Indicated time point: blood at routine non-recurrence follow-up after resection. Tumor, nontumor lung or frozen PBMC supplied whole RNA, sequenced without sorting. This entry is derived from a study of spatial heterogeneity in lung cancer. On the study more broadly: The donors, about 74 patients with untreated early-stage non-small cell lung cancer, provided the samples. After resection, follow-up PBMC samples were sequenced when available, at a median of around 2 years later.

Study outcomes and limitations: Blood showed ubiquitous tumor TCRs more often at resection than at routine follow-up.

The CDR3 is 17 amino acids. V was pared by 2 bases and J by 2 bases, with 4 bases of the junction left unmatched. Looked up from germline, CDR1 is KGHSH and CDR2 is LQKENI. The chain couples TRBV18 to TRBJ2-6; TRBD1 agrees at 9 bases. This specimen was PBMCs, taken at follow-up. This sequence was found in a male donor with early-stage non-small cell lung cancer. This CDR3 is CASSPYGTGTGANVLTF. CDR3 nucleotides: TGTGCCAGCTCACCATATGGGACAGGGACTGGGGCCAACGTCCTGACTTTC.